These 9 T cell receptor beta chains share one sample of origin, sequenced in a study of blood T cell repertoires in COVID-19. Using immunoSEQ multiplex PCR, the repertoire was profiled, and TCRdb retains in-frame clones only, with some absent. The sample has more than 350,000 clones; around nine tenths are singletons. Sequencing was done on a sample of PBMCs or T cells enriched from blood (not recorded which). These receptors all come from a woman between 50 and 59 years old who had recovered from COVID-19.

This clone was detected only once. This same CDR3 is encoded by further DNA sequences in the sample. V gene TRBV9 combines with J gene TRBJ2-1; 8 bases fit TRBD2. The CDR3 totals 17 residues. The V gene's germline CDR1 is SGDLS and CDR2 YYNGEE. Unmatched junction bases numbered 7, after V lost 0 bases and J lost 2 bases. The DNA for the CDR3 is TGTGCCAGCAGCGTAGGATTAGCGGGGACTACCTACAATGAGCAGTTCTTC. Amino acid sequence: CASSVGLAGTTYNEQFF.

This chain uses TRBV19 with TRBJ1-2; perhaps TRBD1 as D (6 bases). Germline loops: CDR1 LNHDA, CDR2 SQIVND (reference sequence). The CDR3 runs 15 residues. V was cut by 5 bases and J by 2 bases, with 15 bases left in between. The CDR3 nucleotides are TGTGCCAGTAGTCGGACAGCGAGTGCAAACTATGGCTACACCTTC. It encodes CASSRTASANYGYTF.

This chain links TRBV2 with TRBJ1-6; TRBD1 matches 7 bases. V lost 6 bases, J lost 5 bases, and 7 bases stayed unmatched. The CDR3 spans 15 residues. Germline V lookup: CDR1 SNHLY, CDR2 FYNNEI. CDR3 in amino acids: CASRTQGVDNSPLHF. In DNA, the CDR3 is TGTGCCAGCAGGACCCAGGGGGTGGATAATTCACCCCTCCACTTT.

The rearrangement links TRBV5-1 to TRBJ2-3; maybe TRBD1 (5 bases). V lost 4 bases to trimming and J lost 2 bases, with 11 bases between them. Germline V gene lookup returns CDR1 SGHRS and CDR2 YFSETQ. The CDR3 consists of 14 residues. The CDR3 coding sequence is TGCGCCAGCAGCGTAGGACATGCCACAGATACGCAGTATTTT. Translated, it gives CASSVGHATDTQYF.

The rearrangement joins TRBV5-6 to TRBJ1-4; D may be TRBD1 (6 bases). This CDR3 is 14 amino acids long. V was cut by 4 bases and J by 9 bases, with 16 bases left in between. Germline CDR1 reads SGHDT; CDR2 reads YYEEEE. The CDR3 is CASSRDRLTQKLFF. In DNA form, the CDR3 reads TGTGCCAGCAGCCGAGACAGGTTGACACAAAAACTGTTTTTT.

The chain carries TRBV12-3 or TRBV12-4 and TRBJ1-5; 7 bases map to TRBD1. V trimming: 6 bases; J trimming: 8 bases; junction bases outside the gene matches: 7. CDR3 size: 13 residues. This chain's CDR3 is CASSLTGHEPQHF. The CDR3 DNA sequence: TGTGCCAGCAGCCTGACAGGGCACGAGCCCCAGCATTTT.

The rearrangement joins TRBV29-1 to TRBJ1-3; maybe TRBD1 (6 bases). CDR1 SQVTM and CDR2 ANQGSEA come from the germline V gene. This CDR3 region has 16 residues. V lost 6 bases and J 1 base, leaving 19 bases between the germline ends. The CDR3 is CSVSASGDSSGNTIYF. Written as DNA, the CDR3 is TGCAGCGTATCGGCTTCAGGGGATTCGTCTGGAAACACCATATATTTT.

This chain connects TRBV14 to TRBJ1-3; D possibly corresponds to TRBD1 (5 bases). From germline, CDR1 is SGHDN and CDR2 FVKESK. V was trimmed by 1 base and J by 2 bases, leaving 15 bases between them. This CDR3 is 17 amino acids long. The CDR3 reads CASSQGQFPVAGNTIYF. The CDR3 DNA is TGTGCCAGCAGCCAAGGACAGTTCCCAGTGGCTGGAAACACCATATATTTT.

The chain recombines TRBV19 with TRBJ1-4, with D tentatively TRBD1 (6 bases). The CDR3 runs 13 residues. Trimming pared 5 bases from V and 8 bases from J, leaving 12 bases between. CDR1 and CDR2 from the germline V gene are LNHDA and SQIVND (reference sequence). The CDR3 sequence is CASSPGAHEKLFF. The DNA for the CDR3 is TGTGCCAGTAGTCCAGGGGCGCACGAAAAACTGTTTTTT.